The rows below give T cell receptor beta chains drawn from one sample of a study of T cell responses to AZD1222 COVID-19 vaccine. Data came from immunoSEQ multiplex PCR; TCRdb stores just in-frame clones and leaves some out. The data hold 170,000 or so clones, with approximately 90% observed a single time. Source: peripheral blood, taken on day 0 of AZD1222 vaccination. Receptors were obtained from an adult in good health. CDR3s include the opening cysteine and the closing phenylalanine or tryptophan. The D gene is left open where the match is weak. The size of a clone is reported for some rows only, either as once, few or many, or as a class for expanded clones.

j_call d_call clone_size v_call cdr3_aa cdr3_nt
TRBJ2-7 . . TRBV7-8 CASRSTGLPYEQYF TGTGCCAGCAGGTCCACAGGGCTACCCTACGAGCAGTACTTC
TRBJ1-6 . . TRBV6-5 CASSYSGGLPLHF TGTGCCAGCAGTTACTCGGGAGGGTTACCCCTCCACTTT
TRBJ2-7 . . TRBV5-6 CASSLGAVPYEQYF TGTGCCAGCAGCTTGGGCGCTGTCCCCTACGAGCAGTACTTC
TRBJ2-4 TRBD2 . TRBV7-3 CASSRHRGAGGNIQYF TGTGCCAGCAGCCGTCATCGCGGGGCGGGGGGCAACATTCAGTACTTC
TRBJ2-7 . . TRBV3-1/TRBV3-2 CASSQDAGFVDEQYF TGTGCCAGCAGCCAAGACGCGGGGTTTGTAGACGAGCAGTACTTC
TRBJ1-1 . . TRBV6-6 CASSYPGRGQNTEAFF TGTGCCAGCAGTTACCCAGGAAGGGGTCAGAACACTGAAGCTTTCTTT
TRBJ2-3 TRBD2 . TRBV6-4 CASSTTSGGHTDTQYF TGTGCCAGCAGTACGACTAGCGGGGGGCACACAGATACGCAGTATTTT
TRBJ1-6 . . TRBV14 CASSLQVAANSPLHF TGTGCCAGCAGCCTCCAGGTGGCAGCTAATTCACCCCTCCACTTT
TRBJ2-7 TRBD2 . TRBV29-1 CSVSSGVSYEQYF TGCAGCGTTTCTAGCGGGGTCTCCTACGAGCAGTACTTC
TRBJ1-2 TRBD1 few TRBV6-5 CASSQQGAAGYTF TGTGCCAGCAGCCAACAGGGGGCGGCAGGCTACACCTTC
TRBJ2-1 TRBD2 . TRBV7-2 CASSPGLAGADKTVF TGTGCCAGCAGCCCCGGACTAGCGGGGGCCGACAAAACCGTCTTC
TRBJ1-1 . once TRBV7-3 CASSPGSGEAFF TGTGCCAGCAGCCCCGGGTCGGGGGAAGCTTTCTTT
TRBJ1-2 . . TRBV7-9 CASSLSGGYTF TGTGCCAGCAGCTTATCGGGGGGCTACACCTTC
TRBJ1-3 TRBD1 . TRBV5-6 CASRGDSGNTIYF TGTGCCAGCAGAGGGGACAGCGGAAACACCATATATTTT
TRBJ1-1 TRBD1 few TRBV30 CAWAARGGQKAFF TGTGCCTGGGCGGCCAGGGGGGGCCAGAAAGCTTTCTTT
TRBJ1-1 . once TRBV7-6 CASSLAPVGNTEAFF TGTGCCAGCAGCTTAGCGCCGGTGGGGAACACTGAAGCTTTCTTT
TRBJ2-1 . . TRBV9 CASSPPYSYNEQFF TGTGCCAGCAGCCCCCCCTACTCCTACAATGAGCAGTTCTTC
TRBJ2-7 . . TRBV5-1 CASSADYEQYF TGCGCCAGCAGCGCCGATTACGAGCAGTACTTC
TRBJ1-4 TRBD1 . TRBV19 CASSSRDRGPSRATNEKLFF TGTGCCAGTAGTTCCCGGGACAGGGGCCCATCTCGTGCAACTAATGAAAAACTGTTTTTT
TRBJ2-7 . . TRBV6-5 CASSYSPGPYEQYF TGTGCCAGCAGTTACTCGCCGGGCCCCTACGAGCAGTACTTC
TRBJ1-2 . . TRBV12-5 CASGLGGNDGYTF TGTGCTAGTGGTTTAGGGGGTAATGACGGCTACACCTTC
TRBJ1-2 . . TRBV19 CASSFFSAIKNGYTF TGTGCCAGTAGTTTTTTTTCGGCCATCAAGAATGGCTACACCTTC
TRBJ1-1 TRBD1 once TRBV4-1 CASSQASGQGNTEAFF TGCGCCAGCAGCCAAGCTTCCGGACAGGGGAACACTGAAGCTTTCTTT
TRBJ2-2 TRBD2 . TRBV6-4 CASSPSGVYTGELFF TGTGCCAGCAGCCCCAGCGGGGTATACACCGGGGAGCTGTTTTTT
TRBJ1-1 . few TRBV11-3 CASATSGEEAFF TGTGCCAGCGCAACGTCAGGGGAGGAAGCTTTCTTT
TRBJ1-6 . once TRBV19 CASSIGVSRYNSPLHF TGTGCCAGTAGTATAGGGGTATCAAGATATAATTCACCCCTCCACTTT
TRBJ2-2 . . TRBV7-3 CASSSDSSTGELFF TGTGCCAGCAGCTCGGACTCCTCCACCGGGGAGCTGTTTTTT
TRBJ1-1 . . TRBV27 CASSQRGGWGTEAFF TGTGCCAGCAGCCAACGCGGGGGGTGGGGCACTGAAGCTTTCTTT
TRBJ1-1 . . TRBV9 CASSVDPGHGLGTKAFF TGTGCCAGCAGCGTGGACCCAGGACACGGCCTCGGCACTAAAGCTTTCTTT
TRBJ2-5 . . TRBV7-3 CASSLTLGETQYF TGTGCCAGCAGCTTAACCCTCGGGGAGACCCAGTACTTC
TRBJ1-3 TRBD1 . TRBV30 CACSTGRQGVSGNTIYF TGTGCCTGCTCCACCGGGCGACAGGGGGTATCGGGAAACACCATATATTTT
TRBJ1-1 . . TRBV2 CASSGRREQPMNTEAFF TGTGCCAGCAGTGGAAGACGGGAACAGCCTATGAACACTGAAGCTTTCTTT
TRBJ2-1 TRBD2 . TRBV5-5 CASSPYPSGGANEQFF TGTGCCAGCAGCCCCTACCCCAGCGGGGGGGCGAATGAGCAGTTCTTC
TRBJ1-4 . . TRBV7-8 CASSQGGHGNEKLFF TGTGCCAGCAGTCAAGGAGGCCACGGAAATGAAAAACTGTTTTTT
TRBJ1-1 . . TRBV19 CAWSGRGEENTEAFF TGTGCCTGGTCGGGTAGGGGCGAGGAGAACACTGAAGCTTTCTTT
TRBJ1-1 . few TRBV25-1 CASSLSGNTEAFF TGTGCCAGCAGTCTCTCCGGGAACACTGAAGCTTTCTTT
TRBJ1-1 . . TRBV20-1 CSAASDTEAFF TGCAGTGCTGCGAGTGACACTGAAGCTTTCTTT
TRBJ2-1 . . TRBV21-1 CASSHPPRPKDNEQFF TGTGCCAGCAGCCACCCCCCGAGACCCAAGGACAATGAGCAGTTCTTC
TRBJ1-3 . . TRBV6-6 CASSTPGLAIYF TGTGCCAGCAGCACCCCCGGGTTAGCCATATATTTT
TRBJ2-5 . . TRBV11-3 CASSRSPTETQYF TGTGCCAGCAGTCGTTCTCCCACGGAGACCCAGTACTTC
TRBJ2-5 . . TRBV3-1/TRBV3-2 CASSRGVRETQYF TGTGCCAGCAGCAGGGGGGTGAGGGAGACCCAGTACTTC
TRBJ1-3 . . TRBV16 CASSQYRADSGNTIYF TGTGCCAGCAGCCAATATCGGGCGGACTCTGGAAACACCATATATTTT
TRBJ2-2 TRBD1 . TRBV29-1 CSAVGTGATGELFF TGCAGCGCAGTCGGGACAGGAGCCACCGGGGAGCTGTTTTTT
TRBJ1-6 . . TRBV5-1 CASSPDGGVLYSNSPLHF TGCGCCAGCAGCCCGGATGGGGGCGTTTTATATTCGAATTCACCCCTCCACTTT
TRBJ1-1 TRBD1 once TRBV6-2/TRBV6-3 CASSYSGTGFLMNTEAFF TGTGCCAGCAGTTACTCCGGGACAGGGTTTCTTATGAACACTGAAGCTTTCTTT
TRBJ2-5 . once TRBV5-1 CASSPDTGRSETQYF TGCGCCAGCAGCCCGGACACAGGGAGATCGGAGACCCAGTACTTC
TRBJ2-7 . once TRBV2 CASSYRGEQYF TGTGCCAGCAGTTACAGAGGGGAGCAGTACTTC
TRBJ1-6 . . TRBV27 CASRTPQPNSPLHF TGTGCCAGCCGTACCCCACAACCGAATTCACCCCTCCACTTT
TRBJ2-7 TRBD1 . TRBV29-1 CSVRQGKGYEQYF TGCAGCGTTCGACAGGGTAAAGGATACGAGCAGTACTTC
TRBJ1-5 TRBD1 . TRBV12-3/TRBV12-4 CASSPGTGQPQHF TGTGCCAGCAGTCCCGGGACAGGTCAGCCCCAGCATTTT
TRBJ1-2 . . TRBV6-2/TRBV6-3 CASSSLRQRGGYGYTF TGTGCCAGCAGTTCACTAAGACAGCGCGGCGGCTATGGCTACACCTTC
TRBJ2-4 . . TRBV27 CASSLGSYAKNIQYF TGTGCCAGCAGTTTAGGTTCCTACGCCAAAAACATTCAGTACTTC
TRBJ2-3 TRBD2 . TRBV19 CASDGTSGGSYSTDTQYF TGTGCCAGCGATGGGACTAGCGGGGGGAGCTATAGCACAGATACGCAGTATTTT
TRBJ1-2 . . TRBV9 CASSVGTPLGGYTF TGTGCCAGCAGCGTAGGGACCCCGCTGGGGGGCTACACCTTC
TRBJ1-6 TRBD1 . TRBV11-1 CASSNRDRHNNSPLHF TGTGCCAGCAGCAACCGGGACAGGCACAATAATTCACCCCTCCACTTT
TRBJ1-3 . . TRBV6-5 CASTRGSSGNTIYF TGTGCCAGCACCCGGGGGAGCTCTGGAAACACCATATATTTT
TRBJ2-7 TRBD2 . TRBV5-1 CASSRTSGDYEQYF TGCGCCAGCAGCCGGACTAGCGGGGACTACGAGCAGTACTTC
TRBJ2-7 . medium-sized TRBV6-6 CASREPTGEQYF TGTGCCAGCAGAGAGCCGACGGGCGAGCAGTACTTC
TRBJ2-2 . . TRBV3-1/TRBV3-2 CASRGAANTGELFF TGTGCCAGCAGGGGAGCGGCGAACACCGGGGAGCTGTTTTTT
TRBJ1-4 . . TRBV9 CASSAGPGPEGEKLFF TGTGCCAGCAGCGCAGGACCGGGTCCAGAAGGTGAAAAACTGTTTTTT